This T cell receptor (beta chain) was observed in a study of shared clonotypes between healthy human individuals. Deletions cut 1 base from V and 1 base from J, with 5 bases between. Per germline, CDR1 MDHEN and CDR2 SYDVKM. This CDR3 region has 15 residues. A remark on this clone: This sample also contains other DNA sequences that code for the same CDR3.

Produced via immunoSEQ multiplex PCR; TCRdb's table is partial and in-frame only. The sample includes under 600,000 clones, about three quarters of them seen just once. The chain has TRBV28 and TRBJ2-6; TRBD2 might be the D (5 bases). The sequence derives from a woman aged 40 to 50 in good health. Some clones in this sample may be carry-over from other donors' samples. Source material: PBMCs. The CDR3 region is CASSLSGSGANVLTF. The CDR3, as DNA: TGTGCCAGCAGTTTATCGGGGTCTGGGGCCAACGTCCTGACTTTC.